The T cell receptor beta chain under discussion was sequenced for a study of OX40 agonist ivuxolimab in advanced cancers. As for the study in general: Patients were treated with ivuxolimab, an agonistic anti-OX40 (CD134) antibody.

Repertoires were generated with immunoSEQ multiplex PCR, while TCRdb's copy carries only in-frame clones and drops some. The table has about 31,000 clones, 70% to 90% seen once. This clone was counted only a few times. Germline loops: CDR1 MNHNS, CDR2 SASEGT. The CDR3 has 14 amino acids. The ends lost 8 bases at V and 3 bases at J; junction bases unmatched: 10. This receptor was identified in an adult with an advanced solid tumor such as melanoma, head and neck, liver or kidney cancer. The chain couples TRBV6-1 to TRBJ2-7, with TRBD1 identical over 7 bases. Material: CD4+ or CD8+ T cells sorted from blood, obtained in a trial of the OX40 agonist ivuxolimab. Here the CDR3 DNA reads TGTGCCAGCCGCTCCGGGACAGCGTTCTACGAGCAGTACTTC. This encodes CASRSGTAFYEQYF.